This T cell receptor (beta chain) originates from a study of blood T cell repertoires in COVID-19. At the level of the study: Researchers got acute and convalescent COVID-19 samples from the United States, Italy and Spain. The analysed material was cDNA or gDNA that came from T cells, B-cell-depleted T cells, or PBMCs.

V was pared by 1 base and J by 5 bases, with 3 bases of the junction left unmatched. The CDR3 has 16 residues. The V gene's germline CDR1 is MNHEY and CDR2 SVGAGI. The sample holds one count of this clone. TCRdb keeps only in-frame clones here, not all; method: immunoSEQ multiplex PCR. The sample has around 200,000 clones, under 90% seen once. The gene calls are TRBV6-5 and TRBJ2-1, with TRBD2 identical over 12 bases. Sequencing was carried out using peripheral blood. This receptor was taken from a person between 70 and 80 years old with COVID-19, enrolled during active disease. The CDR3, as DNA: TGTGCCAGCAGTTACTTAGGACTAGCGGGGAACAATGAGCAGTTCTTC. Its protein is CASSYLGLAGNNEQFF.